These 17 T cell receptor beta chains share one sample of origin, sequenced in a study of T cell clones after liver transplantation. Assay used: immunoSEQ multiplex PCR; TCRdb lists only in-frame clones, some missing. The sample has approximately 71,000 clones; about 92% are singletons. The sample in question was CD4+ T cells from blood, obtained roughly 26 months after liver transplant. The receptors shown here come from a human patient who received a liver transplant. A share of the T cells may be of graft donor origin.

This clone was recorded once. CDR3 coding DNA: TGTGCCAGCAGCCCTGGGACAATACAAACCCCGGCAACTAATGAAAAACTGTTTTTT. Translating gives CASSPGTIQTPATNEKLFF. The chain joins TRBV2 to TRBJ1-4, with TRBD1 as a possible D gene (6 bases). Germline CDR1 SNHLY, CDR2 FYNNEI. The V end was cut by 6 bases, the J end by 0 bases, with 23 bases between. There are 19 residues in the CDR3.

The chain recombines TRBV19 with TRBJ2-1, with D possibly being TRBD2 (6 bases). This CDR3 is built from 14 residues. CDR1 LNHDA and CDR2 SQIVND come from the germline V gene (reference sequence). The germline V and J ends were trimmed by 7 bases and 5 bases, with 15 bases remaining between them. For the CDR3, the DNA is TGTGCCAGTACTTTCGGCGGGGTAAACAATGAGCAGTTCTTC. Translated, it gives CASTFGGVNNEQFF.

The CDR3 DNA is TGTGCCAGCAGCCAGGGACAGGGGCGAAGCTACACCTTC. Translating it yields CASSQGQGRSYTF. This sequence joins TRBV5-6 and TRBJ1-2; TRBD1 agrees at 10 bases. The V gene end was trimmed by 4 bases and the J gene end by 9 bases; junction bases not matched to a gene: 6. CDR1 SGHDT and CDR2 YYEEEE come from the germline V gene. The CDR3 runs 13 residues.

The genes are TRBV5-4 and TRBJ2-1; D possibly corresponds to TRBD1 (7 bases). With 0 bases removed from V and 10 bases from J, the gap between germline ends came to 14 bases. The CDR3 has 14 residues. Looked up from germline, CDR1 is SGHNT and CDR2 is YYREEE (reference sequence). CDR3 in amino acids: CASSLGGRDSEQFF. The CDR3 nucleotides read TGTGCCAGCAGCTTGGGGGGGCGGGACAGCGAGCAGTTCTTC.

This chain uses TRBV19 with TRBJ2-1; 12 positions agree with TRBD2. This CDR3 has 17 amino acids. CDR1 LNHDA and CDR2 SQIVND come from the germline V gene (reference sequence). The ends lost 4 bases at V and 0 bases at J; junction bases unmatched: 4. The CDR3 sequence is CASSKRLAGDSYNEQFF. In nucleotides, the CDR3 is TGTGCCAGTAGTAAAAGACTAGCGGGAGACTCCTACAATGAGCAGTTCTTC.

The J gene is TRBJ2-1, the V gene TRBV5-1; the D is unclear. Germline V lookup: CDR1 SGHRS, CDR2 YFSETQ. V was clipped by 5 bases and J by 2 bases, with 11 bases between them. The CDR3 runs to 14 residues. For the CDR3, the DNA is TGCGCCAGCAGTTCCGGCTTGGCCTACAATGAGCAGTTCTTC. Its translation is CASSSGLAYNEQFF. Complete variable domain (other parts from reference TRBV5-1 and TRBJ2-1): KAGVTQTPRYLIKTRGQQVTLSCSPISGHRSVSWYQQTPGQGLQFLFEYFSETQRNKGNFPGRFSGRQFSNSRSEMNVSTLELGDSALYLCASSSGLAYNEQFFGPGTRLTVL.

The chain has TRBV4-3 and TRBJ2-7; possible D gene TRBD2, 6 bases. Trimming cost V 2 bases and J 6 bases, with 20 bases left between them. The CDR3 runs 16 residues. Germline values: CDR1 LGHNA, CDR2 YSLEER. The CDR3 sequence: CASSQQVGREWAEQYF. The CDR3 DNA follows: TGCGCCAGCAGCCAACAAGTAGGCCGGGAGTGGGCCGAGCAGTACTTC.

The rearrangement links TRBV29-1 to TRBJ2-3, with 7 bases aligning to TRBD1. Germline V CDR1 and CDR2: SQVTM, ANQGSEA. This CDR3 has 14 residues. V lost 6 bases and J lost 0; bases outside the gene matches: 6. The DNA of the CDR3 is TGCAGCGTCCGGGACAGATCTAGCACAGATACGCAGTATTTT. Translated: CSVRDRSSTDTQYF.

The rearrangement links TRBV14 to TRBJ2-1, with TRBD2 identical over 13 bases. V lost 4 bases, J lost 6 bases, and 9 bases stayed unmatched. Germline CDR1 is SGHDN and CDR2 is FVKESK. The CDR3 consists of 17 residues. CDR3 loop: CASSPRTSGSFGNEQFF. The CDR3 DNA reads TGTGCCAGCAGCCCGCGGACTAGCGGGAGTTTCGGCAATGAGCAGTTCTTC.

The chain joins TRBV5-1 to TRBJ2-5; 13 bases line up with TRBD2. After removal of 3 bases from V and 5 bases from J, the junction contained 4 bases not matched to a gene. Per germline, CDR1 SGHRS and CDR2 YFSETQ. The CDR3 spans 15 residues. As DNA, the CDR3 is TGCGCCAGCAGCTCTGGACTAGCGGGAGTGGAGACCCAGTACTTC. This gives the protein CASSSGLAGVETQYF.

The chain links TRBV7-6 to TRBJ1-5, with 7 bases fitting TRBD1. CDR1 is SGHVS, CDR2 FNYEAQ, per germline. The CDR3 is made up of 15 amino acids. Trimming removed 3 bases from V and 7 bases from J; junction bases left unmatched: 9. The CDR3 loop is CASSFDQTGVQPQHF. The CDR3 DNA sequence: TGTGCCAGCAGCTTCGACCAAACAGGGGTCCAGCCCCAGCATTTT.

A few counts support this clone. This chain connects TRBV11-2 to TRBJ1-2; no firm D call. V was cut by 4 bases and J by 8 bases, with 11 bases left in between. Germline V CDR1 and CDR2: SGHAT, FQNNGV. The length of the CDR3 is 12 residues. The CDR3 sequence is CASSSLTAGYTF. CDR3 bases: TGTGCCAGCAGCTCATTGACTGCCGGCTACACCTTC.

This clone was seen a single time. The rearrangement links TRBV7-9 to TRBJ2-1; TRBD2 matches at 8 bases. Per germline, CDR1 SEHNR and CDR2 FQNEAQ (reference sequence). V gave up 4 bases and J gave up 4 bases; unmatched junction bases: 15. CDR3 length: 18 amino acids. The CDR3 loop reads CASSSLGMAAGEYNEQFF. The CDR3 coding sequence is TGTGCCAGCAGCTCGTTGGGGATGGCAGCGGGAGAGTACAATGAGCAGTTCTTC.

The CDR3 protein is CASSPFGVAGANVLTF. The CDR3 DNA is TGTGCCAGCAGCCCCTTCGGGGTGGCTGGGGCCAACGTCCTGACTTTC. The rearrangement links TRBV5-6 to TRBJ2-6, with a weak D call TRBD2 (5 bases). Trimming took 4 bases from V and 2 from J, leaving 13 bases between them. The CDR3 covers 16 residues. Germline V gene sequence: CDR1 SGHDT, CDR2 YYEEEE. The variable domain in full, with the rest retrieved from reference TRBV5-6 and TRBJ2-6, is DAGVTQSPTHLIKTRGQQVTLRCSPKSGHDTVSWYQQALGQGPQFIFQYYEEEERQRGNFPDRFSGHQFPNYSSELNVNALLLGDSALYLCASSPFGVAGANVLTFGAGSRLTVL.

For the CDR3, the DNA is TGTGCCAGCAGTCTTCGAAACGAGCAGTACTTC. Encoded protein: CASSLRNEQYF. This chain links TRBV2 with TRBJ2-7; unclear D gene. The ends were cut back, 5 bases at V and 5 bases at J, with 7 bases in the middle. The CDR3 is 11 residues long. CDR1 and CDR2 from the germline V gene are SNHLY and FYNNEI.

This clone was recorded only once. The V call is TRBV28, the J call TRBJ2-1; 9 nucleotides agree with TRBD1. The junction had 3 bases not matched to a gene; V was cut back by 7 bases and J by 5 bases. Germline CDR1 is MDHEN and CDR2 is SYDVKM. CDR3 length: 13 residues. The CDR3 nucleotides are TGTGCCAGCAAACAGGGGGCCCACAATGAGCAGTTCTTC. Amino acid sequence: CASKQGAHNEQFF.

This sequence joins TRBV27 and TRBJ2-1, with D unresolved. The germline V gene has CDR1 MNHEY and CDR2 SMNVEV (reference sequence). There are 13 residues in the CDR3. V lost 8 bases to trimming and J lost 8 bases, with 16 bases between them. CDR3 DNA: TGTGCCAGCCGCGTAGACAATTCATATGAGCAGTTCTTC. Amino acid sequence: CASRVDNSYEQFF.